The 18 T cell receptor beta chains reported below all come from one sample, sequenced in a study of blood T cell repertoires in COVID-19. Libraries were prepared by immunoSEQ multiplex PCR; TCRdb keeps only in-frame clonotypes and omits some of them. This table has approximately 290,000 clones, around 89% appearing once. Material: peripheral blood. These receptors were collected from a man between 25 and 39 years old with acute or convalescent COVID-19.

The chain has TRBV6-2 or TRBV6-3 and TRBJ1-6; a weak D match, TRBD1 (5 bases). This CDR3 region has 16 residues. Trimming shortened V by 6 bases and J by 0 bases, and 12 bases separated the two germline ends. The germline V gene encodes CDR1 MNHEY and CDR2 SVGEGT. In nucleotides, the CDR3 is TGTGCCAGCAGCAGCTGGGGGGGCTCCTATAATTCACCCCTCCACTTT. The encoded protein is CASSSWGGSYNSPLHF.

The V gene is TRBV6-5, the J gene TRBJ1-6; TRBD1 might be the D (5 bases). The CDR3 sequence is 15 residues long. Germline CDR1 reads MNHEY; CDR2 reads SVGAGI. V lost 0 bases, J lost 10 bases, and 13 bases lay in between. As DNA, the CDR3 is TGTGCCAGCAGTTACTCGGGGGGGACCGAGTCACCCCTCCACTTT. Translating it yields CASSYSGGTESPLHF.

J is TRBJ1-5 and V is TRBV28; D gene ambiguous. From germline, CDR1 is MDHEN and CDR2 SYDVKM. Trimming took off 6 bases at V and 7 bases at J, with 19 bases between the two ends. The CDR3 contains 15 residues. For the CDR3, the DNA is TGTGCCAGCAGCCGCAAGAGACAACCGTTACAGCCCCAGCATTTT. It specifies CASSRKRQPLQPQHF.

This clone has only one observation. The gene calls are TRBV21-1 and TRBJ1-2. TRBV21-1 is a pseudogene segment. There are 10 residues in the CDR3. CDR3 coding DNA: TGTGCCAGCAGTATATATGGCTACACCTTC. Translation gives CASSIYGYTF.

CDR3 sequence: CASSLPGLAVPNTGELFF. As DNA, the CDR3 is TGTGCCAGCAGCCTACCGGGACTAGCGGTCCCGAACACCGGGGAGCTGTTTTTT. The chain has TRBV3-1 (or the pseudogene TRBV3-2) and TRBJ2-2; 11 nucleotides match TRBD2. Germline V CDR1 and CDR2: LGHDT, YNNKEL (reference sequence). V lost 4 bases to trimming and J lost 0 bases; unmatched junction nucleotides: 7. CDR3 length: 18 amino acids.

The chain joins TRBV7-3 to TRBJ1-4, with 10 bases lining up with TRBD1. V lost 1 base and J lost 10; bases outside the gene matches: 3. This CDR3 contains 14 residues. Per germline, CDR1 SGHTA and CDR2 FQGTGA. The CDR3 reads CASSLRGQGRKLFF. The CDR3 bases are TGTGCCAGCAGCTTAAGGGGACAGGGGAGAAAACTGTTTTTT.

This clone has only a few counts. The J gene is TRBJ1-2, the V gene TRBV19; no firm D call. V gave up 1 base and J gave up 6 bases, with 15 bases separating them. CDR1 and CDR2 from the germline V gene are LNHDA and SQIVND (reference sequence). The CDR3 totals 15 residues. For the CDR3, the DNA is TGTGCCAGTAGTATAGCCTCGACATCAGGCAATGGCTACACCTTC. Encoded protein: CASSIASTSGNGYTF.

This clone was detected a few times. This chain links TRBV5-4 with TRBJ2-3; the match to TRBD1 covers 9 bases. V lost 3 bases, J lost 5 bases, and 7 bases stayed unmatched. Germline-derived CDR1 and CDR2 are SGHNT and YYREEE (reference sequence). The length of the CDR3 is 15 residues. The CDR3, as DNA: TGTGCCAGCAGCTACTCACAGGGGGCGAGAGATACGCAGTATTTT. It is translated as CASSYSQGARDTQYF. Full variable domain (outside the CDR3, taken from reference TRBV5-4 and TRBJ2-3): ETGVTQSPTHLIKTRGQQVTLRCSSQSGHNTVSWYQQALGQGPQFIFQYYREEENGRGNFPPRFSGLQFPNYSSELNVNALELDDSALYLCASSYSQGARDTQYFGPGTRLTVL.

The chain uses TRBV10-3 and TRBJ1-4; D call uncertain. The CDR3 has 16 amino acids. Trimming left V 2 bases short and J 0 bases short, with 10 bases between. Germline-derived CDR1 and CDR2 are ENHRY and SYGVKD. In nucleotides, the CDR3 is TGTGCCATCAGTGAGGCGCGGGCCTCAACTAATGAAAAACTGTTTTTT. It encodes CAISEARASTNEKLFF.

The chain couples TRBV2 to TRBJ2-2, with 14 positions matching TRBD2. V lost 2 bases, J lost 7 bases, and 3 bases stayed unmatched. Germline CDR1 and CDR2: SNHLY and FYNNEI. The CDR3 is 16 amino acids. CDR3 in DNA: TGTGCCAGCAGTGAACGACTAGCGGGGGGGATCGGGGAGCTGTTTTTT. It is translated as CASSERLAGGIGELFF.

The CDR3 nucleotides are TGTGCCTGGGTTGGTCAGGGCTATAATTCACCCCTCCACTTT. It specifies CAWVGQGYNSPLHF. The genes are TRBV30 and TRBJ1-6; TRBD1 is a possible D gene (5 bases). Germline assignment: CDR1 GTSNPN and CDR2 SVGIG (reference sequence). V lost 5 bases and J lost 3, with 11 bases in between. The CDR3 is made up of 14 amino acids.

Note on this clone: The junction shows a germline mismatch at one end, possibly a read error. The V call is TRBV7-7, the J call TRBJ2-3; TRBD2 might be the D (5 bases). The CDR3 has 15 amino acids. The V gene's germline CDR1 is SSHAT and CDR2 FNYEAQ (reference sequence). DNA of the CDR3: TGTGCTAGCAGCTTAAGCGGTGCCCGCACAGATACGCAGTATTTT. It encodes CASSLSGARTDTQYF.

The V gene is TRBV5-1, the J gene TRBJ2-1; 10 bases line up with TRBD2. The CDR3 extends over 16 amino acids. Germline V gene sequence: CDR1 SGHRS, CDR2 YFSETQ. The J segment lost 6 bases and the V segment lost 5 bases, leaving 11 bases of the junction unmatched. For the CDR3, the DNA is TGCGCCAGCAGTTGGACTAGCGGACAGGACGGCAATGAGCAGTTCTTC. Its translation: CASSWTSGQDGNEQFF.

The chain uses TRBV7-2 and TRBJ2-1; D is perhaps TRBD2 (6 bases). The CDR3 totals 14 residues. The germline V gene encodes CDR1 SGHTA and CDR2 FQGNSA. V dropped 10 bases and J dropped 0 bases, with 13 bases sitting between them. The CDR3: CATAGPSSYNEQFF. DNA for the CDR3: TGTGCCACCGCGGGGCCAAGCTCCTACAATGAGCAGTTCTTC.

The CDR3 DNA is TGTGCCAGCAGCCCCGACAGGGATCAGCCCCAGCATTTT. The encoded protein is CASSPDRDQPQHF. The J gene is TRBJ1-5, the V gene TRBV5-8; 7 positions agree with TRBD1. Germline trimming cut 4 bases from V and 5 bases from J; bases unmatched to any gene: 3. The CDR3 contains 13 residues. Per germline, CDR1 SGHTS and CDR2 YDEGEE.

This clone was seen only once. The CDR3 reads CASRARVSYEQYF. The CDR3 coding sequence is TGTGCTAGCCGAGCTCGAGTATCCTACGAGCAGTACTTC. This chain connects TRBV12-5 to TRBJ2-7; D not resolved. V was cut by 9 bases and J by 1 base, with 13 bases left in between. Germline lookup yields CDR1 LGHNT and CDR2 FRNRAP. The CDR3 has 13 residues.

This rearrangement joins TRBV28 to TRBJ1-6; D is uncertain. The length of the CDR3 is 14 residues. Germline V lookup: CDR1 MDHEN, CDR2 SYDVKM. Between the trimmed V and J ends, which lost 5 bases and 9 bases, there was a span of 14 bases. The CDR3 coding sequence is TGTGCCAGCAGTACATACAGTTTTGGTTCACCCCTCCACTTT. Protein: CASSTYSFGSPLHF.

This clone appeared a few times. The chain has TRBV28 and TRBJ1-5; D is possibly TRBD1 (5 bases). CDR1 and CDR2 (germline): MDHEN, SYDVKM. The CDR3 runs 12 residues. Trimming took 6 bases from V and 7 from J, leaving 10 bases between them. This chain's CDR3 is CASSSRGQPQHF. Here the CDR3 DNA reads TGTGCCAGCAGCTCACGGGGGCAGCCCCAGCATTTT.